This T cell receptor beta chain was recorded in a study of T cells in narcolepsy. Broader study findings: Healthy controls reportedly lacked the autoreactive clonotypes serially found in patients' blood. Same-patient CSF and blood CD4+ T cell clonotypes included HCRT-specific and TRIB2-specific autoreactive ones. No autoreactive T cell clone sequences appeared in some memory CD4+ repertoires.

Details on this clone: Antigen: not known.

Trimming stripped 4 bases from V and 2 bases from J, with 9 bases between. Germline lookup yields CDR1 SGHAT and CDR2 FQNNGV. The CDR3 length is 14 residues. The repertoire was sequenced with immunoSEQ multiplex PCR; TCRdb's copy has only in-frame clones and lacks some. The data contain some 30,000 clones, about 80% of them singletons. Sequenced: CD45RA- memory CD4+ T cells from PBMCs. The rearrangement uses TRBV11-2 and TRBJ1-3; no definite D call. This clonotype was sampled from a human donor with narcolepsy. This CDR3 is CASSSAGTGNTIYF. Here the CDR3 DNA reads TGTGCCAGCAGCTCCGCCGGCACTGGAAACACCATATATTTT. The full variable domain, completed using reference TRBV11-2 and TRBJ1-3, is EAGVAQSPRYKIIEKRQSVAFWCNPISGHATLYWYQQILGQGPKLLIQFQNNGVVDDSQLPKDRFSAERLKGVDSTLKIQPAKLEDSAVYLCASSSAGTGNTIYFGEGSWLTVV.